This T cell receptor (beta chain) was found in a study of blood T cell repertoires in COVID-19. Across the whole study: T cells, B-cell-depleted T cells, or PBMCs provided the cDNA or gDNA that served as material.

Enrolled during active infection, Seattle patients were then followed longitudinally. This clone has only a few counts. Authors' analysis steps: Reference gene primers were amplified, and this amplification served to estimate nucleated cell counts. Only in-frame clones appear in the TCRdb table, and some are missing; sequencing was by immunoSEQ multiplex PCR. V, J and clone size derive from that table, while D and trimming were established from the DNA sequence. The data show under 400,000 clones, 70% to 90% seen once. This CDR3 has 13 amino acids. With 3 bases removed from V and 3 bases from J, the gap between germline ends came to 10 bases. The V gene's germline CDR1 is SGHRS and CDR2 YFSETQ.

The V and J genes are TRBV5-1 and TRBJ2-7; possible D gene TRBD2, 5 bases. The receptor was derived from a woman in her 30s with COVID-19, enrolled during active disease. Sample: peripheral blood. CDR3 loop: CASSYLGDYEQYF. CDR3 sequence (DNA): TGCGCCAGCAGCTATCTCGGGGACTACGAGCAGTACTTC.